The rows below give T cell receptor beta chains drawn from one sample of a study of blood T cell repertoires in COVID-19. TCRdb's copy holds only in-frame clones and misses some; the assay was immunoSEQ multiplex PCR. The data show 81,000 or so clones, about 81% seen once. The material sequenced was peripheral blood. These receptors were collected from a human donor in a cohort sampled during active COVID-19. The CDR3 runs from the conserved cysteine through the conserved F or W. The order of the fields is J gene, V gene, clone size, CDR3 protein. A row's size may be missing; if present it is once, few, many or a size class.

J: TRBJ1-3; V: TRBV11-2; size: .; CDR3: CASSPQRTGNTIYF
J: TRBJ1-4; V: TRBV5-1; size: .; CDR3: CASSLAGVNEKLFF
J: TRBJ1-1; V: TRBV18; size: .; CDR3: CASSPQVGGSKAEAFF
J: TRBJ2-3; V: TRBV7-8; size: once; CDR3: CASSLPLLTDTQYF
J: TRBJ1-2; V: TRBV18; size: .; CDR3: CASSPRDRGAYGYTF
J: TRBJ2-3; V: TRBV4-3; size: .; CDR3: CASSQFPGGVGTDTQYF
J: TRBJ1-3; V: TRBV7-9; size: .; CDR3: CASNTARAGNTIYF
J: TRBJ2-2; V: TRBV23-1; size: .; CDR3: CARRLQRASGGSTGELFF
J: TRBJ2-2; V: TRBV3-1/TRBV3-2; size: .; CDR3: CASSQDEAGGAAGELFF
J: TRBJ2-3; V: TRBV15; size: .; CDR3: CATSSRSGADTQYF
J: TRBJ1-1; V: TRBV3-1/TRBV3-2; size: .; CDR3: CASSTLRGTEAFF
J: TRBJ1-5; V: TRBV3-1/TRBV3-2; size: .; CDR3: CASSQGGGDQPQHF
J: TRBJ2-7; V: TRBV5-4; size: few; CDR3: CASSRGTGSYEQYF
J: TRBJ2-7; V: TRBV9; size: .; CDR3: CASSVAYSGGFYEQYF
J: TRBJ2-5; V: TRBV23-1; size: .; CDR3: CASSQPARTGEWETQYF
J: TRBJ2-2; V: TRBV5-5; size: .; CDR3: CASSRGLARGGELFF
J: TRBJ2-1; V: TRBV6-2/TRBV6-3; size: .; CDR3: CASSYSILDNWQFF
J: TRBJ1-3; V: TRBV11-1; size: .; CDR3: CASSPSSGNTIYF
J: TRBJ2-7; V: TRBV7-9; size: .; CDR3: CASSLEPGRRNEQYF
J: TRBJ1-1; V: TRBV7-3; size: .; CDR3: CASSLVHHTEAFF
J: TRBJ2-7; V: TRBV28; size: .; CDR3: CASLGDRDNYEQYF
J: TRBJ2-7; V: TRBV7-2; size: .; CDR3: CASSFWTGPHEQYF
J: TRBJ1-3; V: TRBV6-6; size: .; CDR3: CASSLPGTIYF
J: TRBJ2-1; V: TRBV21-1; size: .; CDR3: CASSKAREGAVANEQFF
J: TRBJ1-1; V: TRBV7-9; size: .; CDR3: CASSPPPGWEGVRNTEAFF
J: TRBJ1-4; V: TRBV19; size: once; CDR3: CARGTGYMSRHEKLFF